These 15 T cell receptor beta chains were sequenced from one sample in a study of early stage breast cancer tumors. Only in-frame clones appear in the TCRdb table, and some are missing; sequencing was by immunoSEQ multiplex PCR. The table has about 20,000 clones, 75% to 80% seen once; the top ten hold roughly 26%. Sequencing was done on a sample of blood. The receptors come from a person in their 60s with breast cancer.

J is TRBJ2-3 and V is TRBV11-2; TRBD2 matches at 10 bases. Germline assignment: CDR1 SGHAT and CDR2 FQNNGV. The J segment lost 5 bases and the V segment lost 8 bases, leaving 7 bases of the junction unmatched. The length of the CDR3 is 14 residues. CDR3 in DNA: TGTGCCAGCGGCGCGGCTAGCGGGGGAGATACGCAGTATTTT. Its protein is CASGAASGGDTQYF. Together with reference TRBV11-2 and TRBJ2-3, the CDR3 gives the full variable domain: EAGVAQSPRYKIIEKRQSVAFWCNPISGHATLYWYQQILGQGPKLLIQFQNNGVVDDSQLPKDRFSAERLKGVDSTLKIQPAKLEDSAVYLCASGAASGGDTQYFGPGTRLTVL.

The CDR3 here is CASSAAPSRAAYEQYF. CDR3 DNA: TGTGCCAGCAGTGCAGCCCCGTCCCGCGCGGCGTACGAGCAGTACTTC. The chain combines TRBV6-1 with TRBJ2-7; no clear D gene. This CDR3 region has 16 residues. The V end was cut by 4 bases, the J end by 4 bases, with 20 bases between. Germline V gene data show CDR1 as MNHNS and CDR2 as SASEGT.

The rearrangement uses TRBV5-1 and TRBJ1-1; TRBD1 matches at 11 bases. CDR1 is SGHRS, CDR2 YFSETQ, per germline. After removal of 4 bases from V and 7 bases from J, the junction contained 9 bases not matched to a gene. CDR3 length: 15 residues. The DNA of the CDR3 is TGCGCCAGCAGCCCCGGGGACAGGGGGGGACGTGAAGCTTTCTTT. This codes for CASSPGDRGGREAFF.

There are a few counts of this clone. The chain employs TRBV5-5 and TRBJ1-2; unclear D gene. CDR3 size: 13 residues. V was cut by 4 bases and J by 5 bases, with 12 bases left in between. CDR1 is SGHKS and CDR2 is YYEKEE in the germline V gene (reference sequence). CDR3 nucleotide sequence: TGTGCCAGCAGCGCCCGGGGTGGGTATGGCTACACCTTC. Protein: CASSARGGYGYTF.

The CDR3 loop is CAWSVSPTGGVGETQYF. The CDR3 DNA follows: TGTGCCTGGAGTGTATCCCCCACAGGGGGAGTAGGAGAGACCCAGTACTTC. The V gene is TRBV30, the J gene TRBJ2-5; 8 nucleotides line up with TRBD1. The CDR3 loop spans 17 amino acids. J gave up 4 bases and V 0 bases, and 13 bases lay outside the gene matches. Germline V gives CDR1 GTSNPN, CDR2 SVGIG (reference sequence).

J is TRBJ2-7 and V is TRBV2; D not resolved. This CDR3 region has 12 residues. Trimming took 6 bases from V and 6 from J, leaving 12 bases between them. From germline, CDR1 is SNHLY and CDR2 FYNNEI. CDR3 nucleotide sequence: TGTGCCAGCAGCCGACCCCTGCGCGAGCAGTACTTC. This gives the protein CASSRPLREQYF.

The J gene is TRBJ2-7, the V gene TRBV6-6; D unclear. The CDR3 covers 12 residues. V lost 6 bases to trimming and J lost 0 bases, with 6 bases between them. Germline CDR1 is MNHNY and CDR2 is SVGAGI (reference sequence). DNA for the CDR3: TGTGCCAGCAGAGAAAGCTCCTACGAGCAGTACTTC. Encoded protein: CASRESSYEQYF.

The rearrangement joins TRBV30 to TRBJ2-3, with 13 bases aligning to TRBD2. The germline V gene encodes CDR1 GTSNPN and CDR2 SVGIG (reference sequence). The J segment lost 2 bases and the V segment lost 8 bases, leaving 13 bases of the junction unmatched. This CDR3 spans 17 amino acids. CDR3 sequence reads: CAGTSGATKWVTDTQYF. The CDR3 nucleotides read TGTGCCGGGACTAGCGGGGCAACTAAGTGGGTCACAGATACGCAGTATTTT.

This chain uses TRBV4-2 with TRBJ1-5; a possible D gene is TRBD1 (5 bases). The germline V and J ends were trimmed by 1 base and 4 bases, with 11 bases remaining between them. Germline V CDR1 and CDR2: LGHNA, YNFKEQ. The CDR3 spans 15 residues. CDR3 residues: CASSQGVQGNQPQHF. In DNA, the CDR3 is TGTGCCAGCAGCCAAGGGGTGCAGGGAAATCAGCCCCAGCATTTT.

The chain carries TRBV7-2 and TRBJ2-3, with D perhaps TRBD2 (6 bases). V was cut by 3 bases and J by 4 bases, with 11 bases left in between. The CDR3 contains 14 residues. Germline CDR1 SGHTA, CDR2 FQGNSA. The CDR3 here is CASSFGGPSDTQYF. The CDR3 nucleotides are TGTGCCAGCAGCTTTGGAGGGCCGTCAGATACGCAGTATTTT.

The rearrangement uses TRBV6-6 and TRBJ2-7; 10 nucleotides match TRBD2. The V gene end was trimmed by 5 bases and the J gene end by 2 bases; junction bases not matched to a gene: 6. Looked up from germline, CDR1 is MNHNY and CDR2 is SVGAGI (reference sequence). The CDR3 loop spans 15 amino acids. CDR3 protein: CASSAGSGRTYEQYF. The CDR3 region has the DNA TGTGCCAGCAGTGCGGGTAGCGGGAGGACCTACGAGCAGTACTTC.

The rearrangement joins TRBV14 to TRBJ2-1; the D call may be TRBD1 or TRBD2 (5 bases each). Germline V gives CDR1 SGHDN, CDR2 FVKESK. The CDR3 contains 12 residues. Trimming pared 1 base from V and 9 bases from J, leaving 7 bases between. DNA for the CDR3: TGTGCCAGCAGCCAAGTTGGGGGTGAGCAGTTCTTC. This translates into CASSQVGGEQFF.

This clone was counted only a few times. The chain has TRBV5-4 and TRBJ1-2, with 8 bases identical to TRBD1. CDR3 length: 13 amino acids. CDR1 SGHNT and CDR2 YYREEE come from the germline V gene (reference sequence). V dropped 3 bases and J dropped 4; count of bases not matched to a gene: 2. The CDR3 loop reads CASSSTGVYGYTF. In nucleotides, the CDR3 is TGTGCCAGCAGCTCGACAGGGGTCTATGGCTACACCTTC.

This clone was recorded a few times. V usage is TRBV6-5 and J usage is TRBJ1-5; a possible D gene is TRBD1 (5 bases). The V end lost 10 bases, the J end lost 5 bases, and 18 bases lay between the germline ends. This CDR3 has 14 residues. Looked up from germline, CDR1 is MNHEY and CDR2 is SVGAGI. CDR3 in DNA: TGTGCCACCCAAAAGACTCAGGGCGATCAGCCCCAGCATTTT. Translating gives CATQKTQGDQPQHF.

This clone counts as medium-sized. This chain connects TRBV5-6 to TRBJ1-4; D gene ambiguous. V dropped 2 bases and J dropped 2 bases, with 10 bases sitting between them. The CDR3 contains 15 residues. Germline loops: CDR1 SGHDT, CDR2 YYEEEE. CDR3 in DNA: TGTGCCAGCAGCTTATTTGGTTCGACTAATGAAAAACTGTTTTTT. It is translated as CASSLFGSTNEKLFF.